A selection of T cell receptor beta chains follows, all from one sample in a study of Ad26.COV2.S vaccination and SARS-CoV-2 variants. Sequencing used immunoSEQ multiplex PCR; TCRdb keeps in-frame clones, though not all of them. The sample includes around 300,000 clones, about 88% seen only once; the top ten take about 10%. This sample comprised peripheral blood, obtained in a trial of Ad26.COV2.S vaccine versus placebo. The receptor source for this set is a person aged 18 to 65 who received the Ad26.COV2.S COVID-19 vaccine or a placebo. Each CDR3 is given with its conserved first and last residue. D genes are given only for firm matches. Clone size is stated in some rows and not others, as once, few, many or a class when expanded.

j_call: TRBJ2-7; clone_size: NA; v_call: TRBV7-9; d_call: TRBD1; cdr3_nt: TGTGCCAGCAGCACACGCGGGACAGGGAATAACGAGCAGTACTTC; cdr3_aa: CASSTRGTGNNEQYF
j_call: TRBJ2-5; clone_size: NA; v_call: TRBV18; d_call: NA; cdr3_nt: TGTGCCAGCTCATCTTACCGGACAGCCCAAGAGACCCAGTACTTC; cdr3_aa: CASSSYRTAQETQYF
j_call: TRBJ1-6; clone_size: NA; v_call: TRBV3-1/TRBV3-2; d_call: TRBD1; cdr3_nt: TGTGCCAGCAGCCAAGATTCGGGGGGACAGGGAGGTGGTTCACCCCTCCACTTT; cdr3_aa: CASSQDSGGQGGGSPLHF
j_call: TRBJ1-5; clone_size: NA; v_call: TRBV9; d_call: NA; cdr3_nt: TGTGCCAGCAGCGTAGGGGCGTCGACATCTCAGCCCCAGCATTTT; cdr3_aa: CASSVGASTSQPQHF
j_call: TRBJ2-7; clone_size: once; v_call: TRBV29-1; d_call: NA; cdr3_nt: TGCAGCGTGGGAGACTGGGGCTACGAGCAGTACTTC; cdr3_aa: CSVGDWGYEQYF
j_call: TRBJ2-7; clone_size: NA; v_call: TRBV5-1; d_call: TRBD2; cdr3_nt: TGCGCCAGCAGAAGTGGTGGCGGGAGTTCGTACGAGCAGTACTTC; cdr3_aa: CASRSGGGSSYEQYF
j_call: TRBJ1-1; clone_size: few; v_call: TRBV7-2; d_call: TRBD1; cdr3_nt: TGTGCCAGCAACTTCCGGACAGGGGCGATCATTTTCTTT; cdr3_aa: CASNFRTGAIIFF
j_call: TRBJ2-2; clone_size: NA; v_call: TRBV5-1; d_call: TRBD1; cdr3_nt: TGCGCCAGCAGCTTGTGGGGACAGGGCACCGGGGAGCTGTTTTTT; cdr3_aa: CASSLWGQGTGELFF
j_call: TRBJ2-1; clone_size: NA; v_call: TRBV6-5; d_call: NA; cdr3_nt: TGTGCCAGCAAAGGGGGATACAATGAGCAGTTCTTC; cdr3_aa: CASKGGYNEQFF
j_call: TRBJ1-5; clone_size: NA; v_call: TRBV5-5; d_call: NA; cdr3_nt: TGTGCCAGCAGCCCCGGGGAGAGTTATAGCAATCAGCCCCAGCATTTT; cdr3_aa: CASSPGESYSNQPQHF
j_call: TRBJ2-7; clone_size: NA; v_call: TRBV19; d_call: TRBD1; cdr3_nt: TGTGCCAGTAGTATCCAGGGGGCTTCGTACGAGCAGTACTTC; cdr3_aa: CASSIQGASYEQYF
j_call: TRBJ2-5; clone_size: NA; v_call: TRBV11-2; d_call: TRBD2; cdr3_nt: TGTGCCAGCAGCTTAGATCTCGTGGTAGCGGGGGGGCCGAGGCAAGAGACCCAGTACTTC; cdr3_aa: CASSLDLVVAGGPRQETQYF
j_call: TRBJ2-2; clone_size: NA; v_call: TRBV7-6; d_call: TRBD2; cdr3_nt: TGTGCCAGCACCCCGGGGGGGGCCAACACCGGGGAGCTGTTTTTT; cdr3_aa: CASTPGGANTGELFF
j_call: TRBJ2-5; clone_size: NA; v_call: TRBV6-2/TRBV6-3; d_call: NA; cdr3_nt: TGTGCCAGCAGTTATCCCCTAGGTAGTGGGGAGACCCAGTACTTC; cdr3_aa: CASSYPLGSGETQYF
j_call: TRBJ2-3; clone_size: NA; v_call: TRBV4-3; d_call: TRBD1; cdr3_nt: TGCGCCAGCAGCCAAGAAGTCGGACAGGGCAAAGATACGCAGTATTTT; cdr3_aa: CASSQEVGQGKDTQYF
j_call: TRBJ2-7; clone_size: few; v_call: TRBV5-4; d_call: NA; cdr3_nt: TGTGCCAGCAGCACCCACCCCGACGAGCAGTACTTC; cdr3_aa: CASSTHPDEQYF
j_call: TRBJ2-1; clone_size: NA; v_call: TRBV6-6; d_call: NA; cdr3_nt: TGTGCCAGCAGTTACTCGGTGCCTAGCTGGGAGCAGTTCTTC; cdr3_aa: CASSYSVPSWEQFF
j_call: TRBJ2-7; clone_size: NA; v_call: TRBV28; d_call: NA; cdr3_nt: TGTGCCAGCAGCGCCGCCCCAGGTAGCCGGATTGGGGAGCAGTACTTC; cdr3_aa: CASSAAPGSRIGEQYF
j_call: TRBJ1-6; clone_size: NA; v_call: TRBV7-9; d_call: NA; cdr3_nt: TGTGCCAGCAGCCCGGGACAACCCAATTCACCCCTCCACTTT; cdr3_aa: CASSPGQPNSPLHF
j_call: TRBJ2-3; clone_size: NA; v_call: TRBV7-3; d_call: NA; cdr3_nt: TGTGCCAGCAGCTCGGACTGGTCGGCGGCGCAGTATTTT; cdr3_aa: CASSSDWSAAQYF
j_call: TRBJ2-7; clone_size: NA; v_call: TRBV3-1/TRBV3-2; d_call: TRBD2; cdr3_nt: TGTGCCAGCAGCCAGGGGACTAGCGGGAAGCCCTACGAGCAGTACTTC; cdr3_aa: CASSQGTSGKPYEQYF
j_call: TRBJ2-6; clone_size: NA; v_call: TRBV24-1; d_call: TRBD1; cdr3_nt: TGTGCCACCAGTGATGTGGGACAGTCTGGGGCCAACGTCCTGACTTTC; cdr3_aa: CATSDVGQSGANVLTF
j_call: TRBJ1-1; clone_size: NA; v_call: TRBV27; d_call: NA; cdr3_nt: TGTGCCAGCAGTTTAAACAGCGAGAACACTGAAGCTTTCTTT; cdr3_aa: CASSLNSENTEAFF
j_call: TRBJ2-7; clone_size: NA; v_call: TRBV7-9; d_call: TRBD2; cdr3_nt: TGTGCCAGCAGCTTAGCCTCGGGGGACTACCTCTACGAGCAGTACTTC; cdr3_aa: CASSLASGDYLYEQYF
j_call: TRBJ1-1; clone_size: NA; v_call: TRBV7-9; d_call: NA; cdr3_nt: TGTGCCAGCAGCTTAGTGCAGGACACTGAAGCTTTCTTT; cdr3_aa: CASSLVQDTEAFF
j_call: TRBJ2-5; clone_size: once; v_call: TRBV19; d_call: NA; cdr3_nt: TGTGCCAGTAGTATCAGGTTGGGCAAAGAAACCCAGTACTTC; cdr3_aa: CASSIRLGKETQYF
j_call: TRBJ2-5; clone_size: NA; v_call: TRBV29-1; d_call: NA; cdr3_nt: TGCAGCGCCGCGGGGGAGACCCAGTACTTC; cdr3_aa: CSAAGETQYF
j_call: TRBJ1-5; clone_size: few; v_call: TRBV28; d_call: NA; cdr3_nt: TGTGCCAGCAGTTTAACTAGCAATCAGCCCCAGCATTTT; cdr3_aa: CASSLTSNQPQHF
j_call: TRBJ2-3; clone_size: NA; v_call: TRBV7-2; d_call: NA; cdr3_nt: TGTGCCAGCAGCTCCCAGACAGATACGCAGTATTTT; cdr3_aa: CASSSQTDTQYF
j_call: TRBJ2-7; clone_size: NA; v_call: TRBV20-1; d_call: NA; cdr3_nt: TGCAGTGCTAGTCCAAGCCGGGGACCCTACGAGCAGTACTTC; cdr3_aa: CSASPSRGPYEQYF
j_call: TRBJ2-1; clone_size: NA; v_call: TRBV7-2; d_call: TRBD2; cdr3_nt: TGTGCCAGCAGCTTAGAATTAGCGGGAGGCCTATCCTACAATGAGCAGTTCTTC; cdr3_aa: CASSLELAGGLSYNEQFF
j_call: TRBJ2-1; clone_size: NA; v_call: TRBV7-9; d_call: NA; cdr3_nt: TGTGCCAGCAGCTTAGAATCTCTCATCGATGAGCAGTTCTTC; cdr3_aa: CASSLESLIDEQFF
j_call: TRBJ2-7; clone_size: few; v_call: TRBV21-1; d_call: NA; cdr3_nt: TGTGCCAGCAGCAGCCGGGACAGCCGTCCCTACGAGCAGTACTTC; cdr3_aa: CASSSRDSRPYEQYF
j_call: TRBJ2-5; clone_size: NA; v_call: TRBV14; d_call: NA; cdr3_nt: TGTGCCAGCAGCCAAAGATCCCGTTCGCCCCAAGAGACCCAGTACTTC; cdr3_aa: CASSQRSRSPQETQYF
j_call: TRBJ2-4; clone_size: NA; v_call: TRBV7-8; d_call: NA; cdr3_nt: TGTGCCAGCAGCCCCAGGGGTCTAGGCATTCAGTACTTC; cdr3_aa: CASSPRGLGIQYF
j_call: TRBJ2-5; clone_size: NA; v_call: TRBV7-3; d_call: NA; cdr3_nt: TGTGCCAGCAGCTTGGCTAGCGCAGAGACCCAGTACTTC; cdr3_aa: CASSLASAETQYF
j_call: TRBJ2-3; clone_size: NA; v_call: TRBV5-1; d_call: TRBD2; cdr3_nt: TGCGCCAGCAGGCTGCTAGCGGGAGTGAGCACAGATACGCAGTATTTT; cdr3_aa: CASRLLAGVSTDTQYF
j_call: TRBJ1-2; clone_size: NA; v_call: TRBV25-1; d_call: NA; cdr3_nt: TGTGCCAGCAGTGTGAACGGACACTATGGCTACACCTTC; cdr3_aa: CASSVNGHYGYTF
j_call: TRBJ1-2; clone_size: NA; v_call: TRBV7-8; d_call: NA; cdr3_nt: TGTGCCAGCAGCTTACCCCCAACAGGGATCAACTATGGCTACACCTTC; cdr3_aa: CASSLPPTGINYGYTF
j_call: TRBJ2-7; clone_size: NA; v_call: TRBV9; d_call: NA; cdr3_nt: TGTGCCAGCAGCGTAGTTGGACAGAGCTACGAGCAGTACTTC; cdr3_aa: CASSVVGQSYEQYF
j_call: TRBJ2-1; clone_size: NA; v_call: TRBV27; d_call: NA; cdr3_nt: TGTGCCAGCAGTTTAGGGACCGTGTACAATGAGCAGTTCTTC; cdr3_aa: CASSLGTVYNEQFF
j_call: TRBJ2-1; clone_size: NA; v_call: TRBV29-1; d_call: TRBD1; cdr3_nt: TGCAGCGTTGAACGTGAAGGGCAGGGGGTAGGGGAGCAGTTCTTC; cdr3_aa: CSVEREGQGVGEQFF
j_call: TRBJ2-6; clone_size: NA; v_call: TRBV4-3; d_call: NA; cdr3_nt: TGCGCCAGCAGCCCCGGCTCCGCTGGGGCCAACGTCCTGACTTTC; cdr3_aa: CASSPGSAGANVLTF
j_call: TRBJ2-5; clone_size: NA; v_call: TRBV3-1/TRBV3-2; d_call: NA; cdr3_nt: TGTGCCAGCAGCCAAGATCGGCTCCGCTACCAAGAGACCCAGTACTTC; cdr3_aa: CASSQDRLRYQETQYF
j_call: TRBJ1-5; clone_size: NA; v_call: TRBV28; d_call: TRBD1; cdr3_nt: TGTGCCAGCAGTTTAGGAGGGGGCGGCAATCAGCCCCAGCATTTT; cdr3_aa: CASSLGGGGNQPQHF